At least ten counts were recorded for the clone carrying this T cell receptor (beta chain). Its antigen is as yet unknown. This CDR3 spans 12 amino acids. Germline values: CDR1 SEHNR, CDR2 FQNEAQ (reference sequence). The sample belongs to a study of Graves' ophthalmopathy and Graves' hyperthyroidism. Study-wide results and limits: Most expanded thyroid clonotypes above 0.001 frequency also appeared in blood.

RNA transcripts yielded amplified TCR beta CDR3 regions. First-round RT-PCR used HTBI primers; second-round multiplex PCR followed. Using its own MiXCR run on the multiplex PCR reads, TCRdb lists one record per CDR3 protein. The sample carries 500,000 to 700,000 distinct CDR3 sequences, about two fifths recorded once. The clonotype was recovered from an adult man with Graves' hyperthyroidism. J is TRBJ1-2 and V is TRBV7-9; D may be TRBD1 (6 bases). Material: peripheral blood or thyroid tissue (not recorded which). CDR3 protein: CATRGMGYGYTF. DNA for the CDR3: TGTGCAACCAGGGGCATGGGGTATGGCTACACCTTC.